This T cell receptor (beta chain) was recorded in a study of T-cell memory formation after mild COVID-19. TCRdb analysed the 5' RACE reads with MiXCR anew, one entry per CDR3 protein. Among around 320,000 distinct CDR3 sequences listed, 25% to 30% were seen once. The ends were cut back, 3 bases at V and 1 base at J, with 13 bases in the middle. This CDR3 has 16 residues. Germline V CDR1 and CDR2: KGHDR, SFDVKD. The sequencing input was PBMCs or a T cell subset sorted from them (not recorded which). This chain links TRBV24-1 with TRBJ2-3; possibly TRBD1 or TRBD2 for D (5 bases each). This clonotype originated in an adult woman who had mild COVID-19 (a few samples of this study predate the infection). Cell type and time point are not known. CDR3 DNA sequence: TGTGCCACCAGTGATGTGGGGGATAGTGGCACAGATACGCAGTATTTT. As protein: CATSDVGDSGTDTQYF.